This T cell receptor (beta chain) was identified in a study of shared clonotypes between healthy human individuals. Measured with immunoSEQ multiplex PCR; TCRdb has only the in-frame clones, and not every one. The repertoire holds 2 million to 2.5 million clones, with 90% to 96% as singletons. This CDR3 comprises 16 residues. Germline CDR1 is SGHNT and CDR2 is YYREEE (reference sequence). Deletions cut 3 bases from V and 0 bases from J, with 15 bases between. Material: naive CD4+ T cells sorted from blood. Documented subset: CD45RA+ positively selected. The chain links TRBV5-4 to TRBJ1-2; D might be TRBD1 (5 bases). The clonotype comes from a man younger than 35 in good health. CDR3 region: CASSSKRQSPNYGYTF. DNA of the CDR3: TGTGCCAGCAGCTCTAAAAGACAGAGTCCTAACTATGGCTACACCTTC.